Below, one TCR beta chain is given with its context. The V gene's germline CDR1 is SGHNT and CDR2 YYREEE (reference sequence). The CDR3 is 13 amino acids. The V gene lost 1 base and the J gene lost 3 bases, with 7 bases spanning the gap. The sample comes from a study of blood T cell repertoires in COVID-19. Whole-study context: Samples representing acute and convalescent COVID-19 were sourced from the United States, Italy and Spain.

Original data processing: Amplification of reference gene primers provided the estimated nucleated cell counts. Produced via immunoSEQ multiplex PCR; TCRdb's table is partial and in-frame only. Clonal size and the V and J genes are those of that table, whereas D and trimming came from the DNA. The sample holds 35,000 to 40,000 clones, approximately 90% seen once. The source is a man in his 60s with active COVID-19. The chain employs TRBV5-4 and TRBJ2-5, with D tentatively TRBD2 (5 bases). Sequenced material: peripheral blood. The CDR3 loop reads CASSLRGEETQYF. DNA of the CDR3: TGTGCCAGCAGCTTGCGGGGTGAAGAGACCCAGTACTTC.